This TCR beta chain is from a study of CD8 T cells in Susac syndrome. It was with random hexamers that roughly 0.5 to 1 ug RNA was reverse transcribed. Amplification of TCR beta CDR3 across 54 Vbeta and 13 Jbeta was performed with immunoSEQ multiplex PCR. TCRdb reprocessed the immunoSEQ multiplex PCR reads via MiXCR and lists one record per CDR3 protein. In the table there are around 130,000 distinct CDR3 sequences, about 95% of which are singletons. Sequencing of TCR beta drew on CD8+ and CD4+ T cells from blood. Controls were age- and sex-matched healthy donors. Through negative isolation, CD4+ and CD8+ T cells were obtained, while TEMRA cells were enriched using FACS. The junction had 9 bases not matched to a gene; V was cut back by 2 bases and J by 1 base. CDR1 is MGHDK and CDR2 is SYGVNS in the germline V gene. The CDR3 extends over 17 amino acids.

The source is a human donor in good health. The V and J genes are TRBV25-1 and TRBJ2-3, with TRBD2 matching 7 bases. Sequences were obtained from CD4+ T cells from PBMCs. The CDR3 here is CASSEAPSGGGTDTQYF. The CDR3 DNA sequence: TGTGCCAGCAGTGAAGCTCCTAGCGGAGGAGGCACAGATACGCAGTATTTT.